These 14 T cell receptor beta chains were sequenced from one sample in a study of OX40 agonist ivuxolimab in advanced cancers. This table comes from immunoSEQ multiplex PCR, and its TCRdb copy is limited to in-frame clones, with some not included. Of tens of thousands of clones listed, about 90% are singletons. The sequencing here drew on CD4+ or CD8+ T cells sorted from blood, taken in a trial of the OX40 agonist ivuxolimab. All receptors derive from an adult with an advanced solid tumor such as melanoma, head and neck, liver or kidney cancer.

This clone was detected once. The chain carries TRBV5-1 and TRBJ2-7; D assignment may be TRBD1 or TRBD2 (5 bases each). The CDR3 extends over 17 amino acids. Germline V gene lookup returns CDR1 SGHRS and CDR2 YFSETQ. V was cut by 0 bases and J by 1 base, with 17 bases left in between. The CDR3 DNA reads as TGCGCCAGCAGCTTGGTTGCCCGGGGCCTACCTTCCTACGAGCAGTACGTC. Amino acid sequence: CASSLVARGLPSYEQYV.

This chain links TRBV7-2 with TRBJ2-1, with 8 bases that match TRBD1. The germline V gene encodes CDR1 SGHTA and CDR2 FQGNSA. The junction had 3 bases not matched to a gene; V was cut back by 3 bases and J by 2 bases. CDR3 length: 15 residues. CDR3 coding DNA: TGTGCCAGCAGCTTGTCGGGACAGGCCTACAATGAGCAGTTCTTC. Translated: CASSLSGQAYNEQFF.

DNA for the CDR3: TGTGCCAGCAGCTTAGAGTCCAGGGACCATGGCTACACCTTC. Its protein product is CASSLESRDHGYTF. The rearrangement links TRBV11-2 to TRBJ1-2; D might be TRBD1 (5 bases). The CDR3 spans 14 residues. Between the trimmed V and J ends, which lost 0 bases and 6 bases, there was a span of 11 bases. Germline CDR1 SGHAT, CDR2 FQNNGV.

This clone was counted a single time. The rearrangement joins TRBV6-6 to TRBJ2-5; 7 bases are a match to TRBD2. Germline V gene sequence: CDR1 MNHNY, CDR2 SVGAGI (reference sequence). Germline trimming cut 6 bases from V and 1 base from J; bases unmatched to any gene: 5. This CDR3 region has 14 residues. CDR3 DNA: TGTGCCAGCAGCCCGGGAGGATTCCAAGAGACCCAGTACTTC. Amino acids: CASSPGGFQETQYF.

The V and J genes are TRBV6-5 and TRBJ2-3, with D perhaps TRBD1 or TRBD2 (5 bases each). Germline V CDR1 and CDR2: MNHEY, SVGAGI. The CDR3 sequence is 15 residues long. Trimming pared 8 bases from V and 1 base from J, leaving 16 bases between. CDR3 in DNA: TGTGCCAGCGGACGCAGGGAGCCCCGCACAGATACGCAGTATTTT. It encodes CASGRREPRTDTQYF.

The CDR3 spells CASSSGGRGPYEQYF. As DNA, the CDR3 is TGTGCCAGCAGTTCGGGGGGGCGGGGACCCTACGAGCAGTACTTC. This sequence joins TRBV28 and TRBJ2-7; 8 bases are a match to TRBD2. The CDR3 has 15 residues. Germline CDR1 is MDHEN and CDR2 is SYDVKM. With 4 bases clipped from V and 2 bases from J, the junction kept 7 bases outside the gene matches.

The V and J genes are TRBV6-6 and TRBJ2-7; D possibly corresponds to TRBD1 (6 bases). V was shortened by 6 bases and J by 6 bases, with 24 bases between the two germline ends. CDR3 length: 16 amino acids. The V gene's germline CDR1 is MNHNY and CDR2 SVGAGI (reference sequence). The CDR3 coding sequence is TGTGCCAGCAGCCAAAAACCCCGGACAGCCGTCTTCGAGCAGTACGTC. It is translated as CASSQKPRTAVFEQYV.

V and J are TRBV7-2 and TRBJ2-7; D remains unclear. The length of the CDR3 is 13 residues. Looked up from germline, CDR1 is SGHTA and CDR2 is FQGNSA. V was shortened by 3 bases and J by 3 bases, with 9 bases between the two germline ends. CDR3 region: CASSFTVLYEQYV. DNA of the CDR3: TGTGCCAGCAGCTTCACAGTCCTCTACGAGCAGTACGTC.

The J gene is TRBJ2-1, the V gene TRBV19; D may be TRBD1 (5 bases). V was clipped by 10 bases and J by 4 bases, with 20 bases between them. The CDR3 has 15 residues. The germline gives CDR1 LNHDA, CDR2 SQIVND (reference sequence). CDR3 DNA sequence: TGTGCCACCCGAATGGGGCCACTACAATACAATGAGCAGTTCTTC. Amino acid sequence: CATRMGPLQYNEQFF.

The gene calls are TRBV19 and TRBJ2-1, with 11 bases fitting TRBD2. CDR1 is LNHDA, CDR2 SQIVND, per germline (reference sequence). With V trimmed by 3 bases and J by 4 bases, 2 bases remained unmatched. CDR3 length: 15 amino acids. The CDR3 region is CASSISGRAYNEQFF. DNA of the CDR3: TGTGCCAGTAGTATTAGCGGGAGGGCGTACAATGAGCAGTTCTTC.

The rearrangement joins TRBV6-5 to TRBJ1-1; 7 bases line up with TRBD1. The germline V gene has CDR1 MNHEY and CDR2 SVGAGI. The CDR3 contains 15 residues. Trimming removed 5 bases from V and 3 bases from J; junction bases left unmatched: 9. The CDR3, as DNA: TGTGCCAGCAGTAACCCAGGGGGGAGGGACACTGAAGCTTTCTTT. This gives the protein CASSNPGGRDTEAFF.

This clone is medium-sized in the sample. Other DNA sequences from this sample encode an identical CDR3 as well. This sequence joins TRBV6-1 and TRBJ1-5; tentatively, D is TRBD1 (5 bases). Germline assignment: CDR1 MNHNS and CDR2 SASEGT. V was cut by 2 bases and J by 0 bases, with 11 bases left in between. The CDR3 has 16 residues. Written as DNA, the CDR3 is TGTGCCAGCAGTGAAAGCCCAGGGTATAGCAATCAGCCCCAGCATTTT. Translating it yields CASSESPGYSNQPQHF.

The genes are TRBV4-2 and TRBJ1-1, with 7 bases that match TRBD1. The CDR3 sequence is 13 residues long. Trimming removed 0 bases from V and 10 bases from J; junction bases left unmatched: 5. Germline V lookup: CDR1 LGHNA, CDR2 YNFKEQ. CDR3 residues: CASSQDGTARAFF. The CDR3 region has the DNA TGTGCCAGCAGCCAAGATGGGACAGCCAGAGCTTTCTTT.

The rearrangement links TRBV28 to TRBJ1-5, with 7 bases lining up with TRBD1. Germline loops: CDR1 MDHEN, CDR2 SYDVKM. V shed 6 bases and J 4 bases; nucleotides not matched to a gene: 9. The CDR3 has 15 residues. CDR3 protein: CASRKPGQKNQPQHF. The DNA for the CDR3 is TGTGCCAGCAGGAAGCCGGGACAGAAAAATCAGCCCCAGCATTTT.